Following are 2 T cell receptor beta chains from one sample sequenced in a study of T-cell reconstitution after alpha-beta-depleted transplantation in children. Unique molecular identifiers were incorporated into the prepared TCRbeta library. TCRdb reanalysed the PCR reads using MiXCR and keeps one entry per CDR3 protein. The table includes under 300,000 distinct CDR3 sequences, 9.5% to 13% detected once. Specimen: peripheral blood, collected 180 days after TCRalphabeta/CD19-depleted stem cell transplant. These receptors originate from a male patient between 2 and 10 years old who had a stem cell transplant for chronic granulomatous disease, so the T cells may come from the graft donor.

At least ten counts were recorded for this clonotype. The rearrangement joins TRBV18 to TRBJ1-1; D perhaps matches TRBD1 (6 bases). The germline V gene encodes CDR1 KGHSH and CDR2 LQKENI. The ends were cut back, 2 bases at V and 2 bases at J, with 9 bases in the middle. The CDR3 spans 14 residues. The CDR3 reads CASSPAGANTEAFF. CDR3 nucleotides: TGTGCCAGCTCACCAGCAGGGGCCAACACTGAAGCTTTCTTT.

The rearrangement uses TRBV4-2 and TRBJ2-1, with 12 nucleotides matching TRBD2. The CDR3 is made up of 19 amino acids. Germline CDR1 reads LGHNA; CDR2 reads YNFKEQ. V lost 4 bases, J lost 1 base, and 11 bases stayed unmatched. Here the CDR3 reads CASSLGGLAGLSSYNEQFF. CDR3 sequence (DNA): TGTGCCAGCAGCCTAGGAGGACTAGCGGGATTGAGTTCCTACAATGAGCAGTTCTTC.